The clone carrying this T cell receptor beta chain has only a few counts. The donors comprised healthy bone marrow donors. The sample belongs to a study of cytomegalovirus exposure and HLA in healthy donors. This CDR3 has 14 amino acids. The V end lost 7 bases, the J end lost 7 bases, and 17 bases lay between the germline ends. Germline V CDR1 and CDR2: MNHEY, SVGAGI. Primers included in the PCR were 60 Vbeta and 13 Jbeta primers. TCRdb keeps only in-frame clones here, not all; method: immunoSEQ multiplex PCR. The sample includes 110,000 to 150,000 clones, about a tenth of them seen just once. The J gene is TRBJ1-5, the V gene TRBV6-5, with D possibly TRBD1 on 5 matching bases. This receptor was obtained from a male donor in good health and CMV-seronegative. Sequencing used PBMCs. This chain's CDR3 is CASNPLGGLQPQHF. CDR3 coding DNA: TGTGCCAGCAATCCCCTGGGGGGTCTCCAGCCCCAGCATTTT.